Presented here are 15 T cell receptor beta chains from one specimen sequenced in a study of blood T cell repertoires in COVID-19. Sequenced by immunoSEQ multiplex PCR; TCRdb stores in-frame clones only, minus some. The sample consists of roughly 77,000 clones, roughly 80% of them appearing once. Material: peripheral blood. The receptors originated from a woman in her 70s with acute or convalescent COVID-19.

The chain employs TRBV6-5 and TRBJ1-1; 8 bases are a match to TRBD1. J lost 0 bases, V lost 2 bases, and 2 bases had no gene match. CDR3 length equals 15 residues. The germline V gene encodes CDR1 MNHEY and CDR2 SVGAGI. CDR3 loop: CASSYGDRLNTEAFF. DNA for the CDR3: TGTGCCAGCAGTTACGGGGACAGGTTGAACACTGAAGCTTTCTTT.

This sequence joins TRBV7-9 and TRBJ1-2; TRBD1 matches 10 bases. The CDR3 is made up of 13 amino acids. Losses at the gene ends were 4 bases for V and 8 bases for J; bases not matched to a gene: 4. CDR1 is SEHNR and CDR2 is FQNEAQ in the germline V gene (reference sequence). CDR3 nucleotide sequence: TGTGCCAGCAGCTACTGGACAGGGGGAGGCTACACCTTC. Its protein is CASSYWTGGGYTF.

The CDR3 DNA reads as TGTGCCAGCAGCCCCGACAGGGACACTGAAGCTTTCTTT. This sequence encodes CASSPDRDTEAFF. V and J are TRBV7-2 and TRBJ1-1; 7 positions agree with TRBD1. Germline CDR1 reads SGHTA; CDR2 reads FQGNSA. This CDR3 has 13 amino acids. V was pared by 5 bases and J by 3 bases, with 3 bases of the junction left unmatched.

In its sample, this clone was seen once. The gene calls are TRBV12-5 and TRBJ2-3; a possible D gene is TRBD2 (6 bases). CDR1 is LGHNT, CDR2 FRNRAP, per germline. The V gene lost 6 bases and the J gene lost 2 bases, with 15 bases spanning the gap. CDR3 length equals 15 residues. The CDR3 DNA is TGTGCTAGTGGCAACCGGGGACTTAACACAGATACGCAGTATTTT. This codes for CASGNRGLNTDTQYF.

This clone has more than one count but fewer than ten. The chain uses TRBV7-2 and TRBJ1-2, with D tentatively TRBD1 (5 bases). V lost 5 bases and J 4 bases, leaving 11 bases between the germline ends. This CDR3 spans 13 amino acids. Germline assignment: CDR1 SGHTA and CDR2 FQGNSA. The CDR3: CASSGGGTYGYTF. The CDR3 DNA follows: TGTGCCAGCAGCGGCGGGGGGACCTATGGCTACACCTTC.

J is TRBJ1-6 and V is TRBV7-2; possibly TRBD1 for D (6 bases). The CDR3 has 14 residues. Germline V gene sequence: CDR1 SGHTA, CDR2 FQGNSA. The V gene lost 5 bases and the J gene lost 7 bases, with 12 bases spanning the gap. The CDR3, as DNA: TGTGCCAGCAGCCCGGACAGTTCAAATTCACCCCTCCACTTT. It is translated as CASSPDSSNSPLHF. The full variable domain, rest sourced from reference TRBV7-2 and TRBJ1-6, is GAGVSQSPSNKVTEKGKDVELRCDPISGHTALYWYRQSLGQGLEFLIYFQGNSAPDKSGLPSDRFSAERTGGSVSTLTIQRTQQEDSAVYLCASSPDSSNSPLHFGNGTRLTVT.

This clone appeared a few times. The chain carries TRBV4-1 and TRBJ2-2; 9 positions agree with TRBD2. The ends lost 0 bases at V and 2 bases at J; junction bases unmatched: 7. CDR1 and CDR2 (germline): MGHRA, YSYEKL. This CDR3 spans 18 amino acids. Written as DNA, the CDR3 is TGCGCCAGCAGCCAAGAAGTAGGTAGCGGGGGTAACACCGGGGAGCTGTTTTTT. The encoded protein is CASSQEVGSGGNTGELFF.

V and J are TRBV27 and TRBJ1-1; D call uncertain. Germline V gene lookup returns CDR1 MNHEY and CDR2 SMNVEV (reference sequence). The CDR3 spans 15 residues. Trimming stripped 0 bases from V and 1 base from J, with 9 bases between. The CDR3 nucleotides read TGTGCCAGCAGTTTATCGTCAAGCGGGAACACTGAAGCTTTCTTT. It is translated as CASSLSSSGNTEAFF.

The chain combines TRBV29-1 with TRBJ1-2; D remains ambiguous. The V gene lost 2 bases and the J gene lost 3 bases, with 4 bases spanning the gap. Germline loops: CDR1 SQVTM, CDR2 ANQGSEA. CDR3 length: 11 residues. The CDR3 region is CSVEHHYGYTF. In DNA, the CDR3 is TGCAGCGTTGAACATCACTATGGCTACACCTTC.

This chain uses TRBV29-1 with TRBJ2-2; 7 bases are shared with TRBD1. This CDR3 region has 15 residues. The germline V gene encodes CDR1 SQVTM and CDR2 ANQGSEA. The junction had 7 bases not matched to a gene; V was cut back by 2 bases and J by 4 bases. This CDR3 reads CSVEQGRGSTGELFF. The CDR3 DNA sequence: TGCAGCGTTGAACAGGGCAGGGGGAGCACCGGGGAGCTGTTTTTT.

V usage is TRBV12-5 and J usage is TRBJ1-2; TRBD1 matches 9 bases. This CDR3 spans 18 amino acids. V was clipped by 2 bases and J by 3 bases; unmatched bases: 13. CDR1 is LGHNT, CDR2 FRNRAP, per germline. The CDR3 loop reads CASGLSSGTGFSHYGYTF. CDR3 DNA: TGTGCTAGTGGTTTGTCTTCCGGGACAGGGTTTTCTCACTATGGCTACACCTTC.

The genes are TRBV27 and TRBJ2-1; D is perhaps TRBD2 (5 bases). V dropped 9 bases and J dropped 4 bases, with 16 bases sitting between them. The CDR3 totals 14 residues. Germline-derived CDR1 and CDR2 are MNHEY and SMNVEV (reference sequence). CDR3 in DNA: TGTGCCAGTTCCGGGAACTCTCGTTACAATGAGCAGTTCTTC. Its translation is CASSGNSRYNEQFF.

The chain has TRBV9 and TRBJ1-6, with 7 nucleotides matching TRBD1. The length of the CDR3 is 14 residues. Germline assignment: CDR1 SGDLS and CDR2 YYNGEE. The V gene end was trimmed by 2 bases and the J gene end by 9 bases; junction bases not matched to a gene: 5. The CDR3 protein is CASSVDRELSPLHF. As DNA, the CDR3 is TGTGCCAGCAGCGTTGACAGGGAGCTTTCACCCCTCCACTTT.

The V call is TRBV16, the J call TRBJ1-6, with 8 bases that match TRBD1. With 0 bases clipped from V and 9 bases from J, the junction kept 4 bases outside the gene matches. CDR1 is KGHSY, CDR2 FQNENV, per germline. The CDR3 contains 15 residues. The CDR3 loop reads CASSQSGTGSSPLHF. In DNA form, the CDR3 reads TGTGCCAGCAGCCAATCCGGGACAGGCAGTTCACCCCTCCACTTT.

The chain is built from TRBV20-1 and TRBJ1-2; D gene ambiguous. Trimming took 6 bases from V and 2 from J, leaving 7 bases between them. The CDR3 contains 11 residues. Looked up from germline, CDR1 is DFQATT and CDR2 is SNEGSKA (reference sequence). The CDR3 nucleotides are TGCAGTGCGGCAGAAAACTATGGCTACACCTTC. Translated, it gives CSAAENYGYTF.